The 21 T cell receptor beta chains presented below share a single source sample, sequenced in a study of graft-versus-host responses after intestinal transplantation. Graft-derived tissue was subjected to processing to liberate intraepithelial and lamina propria lymphocytes. The table came from immunoSEQ multiplex PCR; TCRdb's copy has only in-frame clones and leaves some out. Of 1,500 to 2,000 clones detected, approximately 91% appear once; the ten largest clones hold roughly 7.3%. This specimen consisted of ileum tissue, obtained approximately 380 days after intestinal transplantation. The source is a human patient who received an intestinal transplant, so some T cells may come from the graft donor.

The chain carries TRBV6-6 and TRBJ1-1; D is undetermined. Trimming left V 2 bases short and J 4 bases short, with 11 bases between. The germline V gene encodes CDR1 MNHNY and CDR2 SVGAGI (reference sequence). There are 14 residues in the CDR3. This CDR3 reads CASSYPQQTTEAFF. CDR3 DNA: TGTGCCAGCAGTTACCCCCAGCAGACCACTGAAGCTTTCTTT.

The chain combines TRBV16 with TRBJ2-3, with 8 bases identical to TRBD1. CDR3 length: 17 amino acids. The junction had 15 bases not matched to a gene; V was cut back by 7 bases and J by 3 bases. CDR1 is KGHSY and CDR2 is FQNENV in the germline V gene. The CDR3 sequence: CASTDRDQGAITDTQYF. The DNA of the CDR3 is TGTGCCAGCACCGACAGGGACCAGGGGGCGATTACAGATACGCAGTATTTT.

The CDR3: CAISDRKETQYF. The CDR3 DNA sequence: TGTGCCATCAGTGACCGAAAAGAGACCCAGTACTTC. The chain is built from TRBV10-3 and TRBJ2-5; the D is unclear. V was pared by 3 bases and J by 3 bases, with 5 bases between. Germline CDR1 and CDR2: ENHRY and SYGVKD. The CDR3 is 12 residues long.

The V gene is TRBV27, the J gene TRBJ2-5; D is undetermined. V was shortened by 4 bases and J by 5 bases, with 11 bases between the two germline ends. CDR3 length equals 13 residues. The germline CDR1 and CDR2 sequences are MNHEY and SMNVEV (reference sequence). CDR3 bases: TGTGCCAGCAGTTACAGCTTTAGGGAGACCCAGTACTTC. Protein: CASSYSFRETQYF.

The rearrangement links TRBV29-1 to TRBJ2-7, with D possibly being TRBD1 or TRBD2 (5 bases each). The CDR3 contains 13 residues. From germline, CDR1 is SQVTM and CDR2 ANQGSEA. The V end was cut by 7 bases, the J end by 5 bases, with 18 bases between. The CDR3 nucleotides are TGCAGCGCAAGGGACGGAGTAAGGGACGAGCAGTACTTC. Translated, it gives CSARDGVRDEQYF.

This clone was detected once. This chain's CDR3 is CASSSSGQAKETQYF. CDR3 DNA sequence: TGTGCCAGCAGCTCCTCCGGGCAGGCGAAAGAGACCCAGTACTTC. The V call is TRBV5-4, the J call TRBJ2-5; D not certain. Germline V lookup: CDR1 SGHNT, CDR2 YYREEE (reference sequence). V gave up 3 bases and J gave up 3 bases, with 15 bases separating them. CDR3 length equals 15 residues.

The J gene is TRBJ2-3, the V gene TRBV29-1; 7 bases agree with TRBD2. This CDR3 has 14 amino acids. Germline values: CDR1 SQVTM, CDR2 ANQGSEA. V was clipped by 6 bases and J by 3 bases; unmatched bases: 9. CDR3 amino acids: CSVVGRGLTDTQYF. The CDR3 coding sequence is TGCAGCGTAGTAGGGAGGGGATTGACAGATACGCAGTATTTT.

The chain recombines TRBV5-1 with TRBJ2-3; 9 bases align to TRBD1. The CDR3 extends over 15 amino acids. V shed 2 bases, J shed 4 bases, and the junction held 5 bases outside the gene matches. CDR1 and CDR2 from the germline V gene are SGHRS and YFSETQ. Here the CDR3 reads CASSFSGTGPDTQYF. The CDR3 DNA is TGCGCCAGCAGCTTCTCCGGGACAGGGCCAGATACGCAGTATTTT.

The chain recombines TRBV6-5 with TRBJ2-1, with D uncertain. The CDR3 extends over 12 amino acids. Germline V gives CDR1 MNHEY, CDR2 SVGAGI. Trimming took 0 bases from V and 6 from J, leaving 3 bases between them. The CDR3 region is CASSYSSNEQFF. In DNA, the CDR3 is TGTGCCAGCAGTTACTCGAGCAATGAGCAGTTCTTC.

This rearrangement joins TRBV25-1 to TRBJ2-7; 11 bases map to TRBD1. Trimming took 4 bases from V and 5 from J; bases not matched to a gene: 10. The CDR3 covers 16 residues. The germline gives CDR1 MGHDK, CDR2 SYGVNS. CDR3 in amino acids: CASSGLIGQGAHEQYF. The CDR3 coding sequence is TGTGCCAGCAGTGGACTCATCGGACAGGGGGCCCACGAGCAGTACTTC.

This chain connects TRBV5-1 to TRBJ2-5; D may correspond to TRBD1 or TRBD2 (5 bases each). With 4 bases removed from V and 5 bases from J, the gap between germline ends came to 21 bases. The CDR3 length is 16 residues. Per germline, CDR1 SGHRS and CDR2 YFSETQ. The CDR3 DNA sequence: TGCGCCAGCAGCATAGACCCGGGACCGCTGGGGGAGACCCAGTACTTC. Protein product: CASSIDPGPLGETQYF. The whole variable domain, filled in from reference TRBV5-1 and TRBJ2-5, reads KAGVTQTPRYLIKTRGQQVTLSCSPISGHRSVSWYQQTPGQGLQFLFEYFSETQRNKGNFPGRFSGRQFSNSRSEMNVSTLELGDSALYLCASSIDPGPLGETQYFGPGTRLLVL.

The chain recombines TRBV5-1 with TRBJ2-2, with 10 bases lining up with TRBD1. Germline V gives CDR1 SGHRS, CDR2 YFSETQ. After removal of 0 bases from V and 7 bases from J, the junction contained 9 bases not matched to a gene. The CDR3 consists of 17 residues. The CDR3 is CASSLAPWTGGGGELFF. For the CDR3, the DNA is TGCGCCAGCAGCTTGGCCCCGTGGACAGGGGGTGGCGGGGAGCTGTTTTTT.

The chain joins TRBV7-8 to TRBJ1-3, with 7 bases lining up with TRBD1. This CDR3 has 15 amino acids. Germline loops: CDR1 SGHVS, CDR2 FQNEAQ. V lost 6 bases and J lost 3; bases outside the gene matches: 8. The CDR3 nucleotides read TGTGCCAGCAGTTTCCAAGGGGGCTATGGAAACACCATATATTTT. Its translation: CASSFQGGYGNTIYF.

The genes are TRBV10-2 and TRBJ1-2, with a tentative D call TRBD1 (5 bases). The CDR3 contains 14 residues. Trimming removed 7 bases from V and 2 bases from J, with 14 bases in between. Per the germline V gene, CDR1 is WSHSY and CDR2 is SAAADI. DNA of the CDR3: TGCGCCAGCAAAGGGCCAGGGTCGAACTATGGCTACACCTTC. Encoded protein: CASKGPGSNYGYTF.

V and J are TRBV12-5 and TRBJ1-5; D ambiguous. Germline V lookup: CDR1 LGHNT, CDR2 FRNRAP. The V end was cut by 3 bases, the J end by 5 bases, with 11 bases between. The CDR3 is made up of 14 amino acids. For the CDR3, the DNA is TGTGCTAGTGGTTTTGGTGGGAACGATCAGCCCCAGCATTTT. It specifies CASGFGGNDQPQHF.

Here the CDR3 DNA reads TGTGCCAGCAGCTTTAACAGGGGACGGGAGACCCAGTACTTC. It is translated as CASSFNRGRETQYF. The genes are TRBV7-9 and TRBJ2-5, with 7 bases lining up with TRBD1. Trimming removed 3 bases from V and 5 bases from J; junction bases left unmatched: 6. CDR3 length: 14 residues. The germline V gene has CDR1 SEHNR and CDR2 FQNEAQ (reference sequence).

V usage is TRBV14 and J usage is TRBJ2-7, with 10 bases matching TRBD2. After removal of 3 bases from V and 5 bases from J, the junction contained 4 bases not matched to a gene. Germline-derived CDR1 and CDR2 are SGHDN and FVKESK. This CDR3 spans 14 amino acids. The CDR3 DNA sequence: TGTGCCAGCAGCCAGGGGACTAGCGTGCACGAGCAGTACTTC. It yields the protein CASSQGTSVHEQYF.

The rearrangement joins TRBV6-1 to TRBJ1-4; tentative D call: TRBD1 (5 bases). CDR1 and CDR2 from the germline V gene are MNHNS and SASEGT. V lost 3 bases, J lost 7 bases, and 12 bases lay in between. CDR3 length: 14 residues. CDR3 sequence (DNA): TGTGCCAGCAGTGACGGGCAGGGTAGTGAAAAACTGTTTTTT. This gives the protein CASSDGQGSEKLFF.

V is TRBV10-1 and J is TRBJ2-7; 7 nucleotides align to TRBD2. The J segment lost 7 bases and the V segment lost 6 bases, leaving 12 bases of the junction unmatched. The CDR3 sequence is 14 residues long. The V gene's germline CDR1 is WNHNN and CDR2 SYGVQD (reference sequence). CDR3 DNA: TGCGCCAGCAGATCCCAGCGGGGCCCTCGGGAGCAGTACTTC. It translates to CASRSQRGPREQYF.

J is TRBJ2-5 and V is TRBV5-1; D ambiguous. The DNA end favors TRBJ2-7, so the J call may be wrong. The CDR3 contains 17 residues. Germline V gene sequence: CDR1 SGHRS, CDR2 YFSETQ. The CDR3: CASSLAGSGKHPYEQYF. CDR3 sequence (DNA): TGCGCCAGCAGCTTGGCCGGGTCGGGTAAACACCCCTACGAGCAGTACTTC.

The rearrangement joins TRBV6-6 to TRBJ1-2; 9 bases align to TRBD1. Trimming at V came to 5 bases and at J to 8 bases, leaving 9 bases not matched to a gene. The CDR3 runs 14 residues. CDR1 MNHNY and CDR2 SVGAGI come from the germline V gene (reference sequence). CDR3 sequence (DNA): TGTGCCAGCAGTCCCGGAGGGACAGGGCTCGGCTACACCTTC. As protein: CASSPGGTGLGYTF.